This is a list of T cell receptor beta chains from one sample in a study of breast tumors, draining lymph nodes, adjacent tissues. In TCRdb, the multiplex PCR reads were re-called with MiXCR into one record per CDR3 protein. The sample holds around 190,000 distinct CDR3 sequences; 33% are singletons and the top ten take 3.5% to 4.5%. The source material was axillary lymph node tissue. These receptor sequences come from a female donor with breast cancer. Some clones in this sample may be carry-over from other donors' samples. The CDR3 runs from the conserved cysteine through the conserved F or W. The order of the fields is D gene, J gene, V gene, clone size, CDR3 protein, CDR3 DNA. A D gene is named only where the DNA matches it firmly. Part of the rows lack a size; the others show once, few, many or a class for expanded clones.

- | TRBJ2-2 | TRBV24-1 | many | CATSDRSVSNTGELFF | TGTGCCACCAGTGATAGGTCGGTGTCGAACACCGGGGAGCTGTTTTTT
TRBD2 | TRBJ2-1 | TRBV18 | - | CASSPGLVGRYEQFF | TGTGCCAGCTCCCCGGGACTAGTGGGAAGATATGAGCAGTTCTTC
TRBD1 | TRBJ1-5 | TRBV4-2 | many | CASSQRTGGNQPQHF | TGTGCCAGCAGCCAACGAACAGGGGGCAATCAGCCCCAGCATTTT
- | TRBJ1-1 | TRBV24-1 | few | CATSDLPPHTEAFF | TGTGCCACCAGTGATTTGCCCCCACACACTGAAGCTTTCTTT
TRBD1 | TRBJ2-7 | TRBV3-1 | few | CASSLRDRGIFDEQYF | TGTGCCAGCAGCCTCCGGGACAGGGGGATCTTCGACGAGCAGTACTTC
- | TRBJ1-1 | TRBV24-1 | - | CATSGRDKHLDTEAFF | TGTGCCACCAGTGGACGGGACAAACACCTGGACACTGAAGCTTTCTTT
- | TRBJ2-3 | TRBV5-6 | many | CASSLDPDTQYF | TGTGCCAGCAGCTTAGACCCAGATACGCAGTATTTT
TRBD2 | TRBJ2-7 | TRBV7-6 | many | CASSSGGRVYEQYF | TGTGCCAGCAGTAGCGGGGGCCGAGTCTACGAGCAGTACTTC
- | TRBJ2-5 | TRBV9 | many | CASSVAGGETQYF | TGTGCCAGCAGCGTAGCTGGTGGGGAGACCCAGTACTTC
- | TRBJ2-4 | TRBV19 | - | CASRISTGRGRGSGTKNIQYF | TGTGCCAGTAGAATCTCTACAGGAAGGGGACGGGGATCGGGTACCAAAAACATTCAGTACTTC
- | TRBJ1-2 | TRBV6-5 | many | CASRGRPNYGYTF | TGTGCCAGCAGGGGCCGTCCTAACTATGGCTACACCTTC
- | TRBJ2-5 | TRBV29-1 | many | CSVAGDTQETQYF | TGCAGCGTTGCTGGGGACACCCAAGAGACCCAGTACTTC
- | TRBJ2-2 | TRBV7-3 | many | CASSHTGLTGELFF | TGTGCCAGCAGCCATACAGGGCTCACCGGGGAGCTGTTTTTT
- | TRBJ2-1 | TRBV2 | - | CASSSPPPLNRVDEQFF | TGTGCCAGCAGTTCTCCCCCCCCTTTGAACAGGGTCGATGAGCAGTTCTTC
- | TRBJ2-7 | TRBV12-3/TRBV12-4 | many | CASSDSGSSYEQYF | TGTGCCAGCAGTGATAGCGGAAGCTCCTACGAGCAGTACTTC
- | TRBJ2-3 | TRBV20-1 | once | CSANRGDTQYF | TGCAGTGCCAACCGGGGGGATACGCAGTATTTT
- | TRBJ2-3 | TRBV10-3 | many | CAISDGDRADTQYF | TGTGCCATCAGTGATGGGGATCGGGCAGATACGCAGTATTTT
TRBD2 | TRBJ2-5 | TRBV7-2 | - | CASSLEASGETQYF | TGTGCCAGCAGCTTAGAGGCTAGCGGTGAGACCCAGTACTTC
- | TRBJ2-6 | TRBV12-3/TRBV12-4 | many | CASSLAHNSANVLTF | TGTGCCAGCAGTTTAGCCCATAATTCGGCCAACGTCCTGACTTTC
- | TRBJ2-1 | TRBV7-6 | - | CASSLEKGGKEQFF | TGTGCCAGCAGCTTGGAAAAGGGGGGGAAAGAGCAGTTCTTC
TRBD1 | TRBJ2-3 | TRBV2 | - | CASGTDRGSADTQYF | TGTGCCAGCGGGACGGACAGGGGGTCGGCAGATACGCAGTATTTT
- | TRBJ1-5 | TRBV4-1 | many | CASRVRDHPYQPQHF | TGCGCCAGCAGGGTAAGGGACCACCCCTATCAGCCCCAGCATTTT
TRBD2 | TRBJ2-6 | TRBV19 | once | CASNKLAGANVLTF | TGTGCCAGTAATAAACTAGCGGGGGCCAACGTCCTGACTTTC
TRBD1 | TRBJ2-7 | TRBV12-3/TRBV12-4 | many | CASMGQGDREQYF | TGTGCCAGCATGGGTCAGGGGGACCGCGAGCAGTACTTC
- | TRBJ2-3 | TRBV7-9 | many | CASSLGGGGVVMSTDTQYF | TGTGCCAGCAGCCTGGGGGGGGGCGGGGTGGTCATGAGCACAGATACGCAGTATTTT
- | TRBJ1-1 | TRBV7-9 | - | CASSLVAGSTEAFF | TGTGCCAGCAGCTTAGTGGCCGGAAGCACTGAAGCTTTCTTT
- | TRBJ2-2 | TRBV12-5 | many | CASGLRSAGELFF | TGTGCTAGTGGTCTGCGGTCGGCCGGGGAGCTGTTTTTT
- | TRBJ2-7 | TRBV7-2 | many | CASSLLGQGHEQYF | TGTGCCAGCAGCTTATTGGGTCAAGGCCACGAGCAGTACTTC
- | TRBJ2-3 | TRBV6-1 | few | CASSELGNTQYF | TGTGCCAGCAGTGAACTAGGAAATACGCAGTATTTT
TRBD1 | TRBJ1-6 | TRBV7-2 | - | CASSPRQGYNLPLHF | TGTGCCAGCAGCCCGAGACAGGGCTATAATCTACCCCTTCACTTT
- | TRBJ1-5 | TRBV4-1 | many | CASSQGGFSGGFGQPQHF | TGCGCCAGCAGCCAAGGGGGCTTCTCCGGGGGCTTTGGTCAGCCCCAGCATTTT